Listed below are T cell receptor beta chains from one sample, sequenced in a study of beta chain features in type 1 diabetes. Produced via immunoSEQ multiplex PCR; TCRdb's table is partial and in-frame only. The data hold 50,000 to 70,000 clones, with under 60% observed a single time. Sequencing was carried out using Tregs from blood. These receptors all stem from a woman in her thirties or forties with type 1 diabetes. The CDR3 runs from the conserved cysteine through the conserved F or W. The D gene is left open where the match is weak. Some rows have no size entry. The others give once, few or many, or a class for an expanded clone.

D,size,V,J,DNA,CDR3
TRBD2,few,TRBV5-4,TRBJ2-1,TGTGCCAGCAGCCCCGGGACTAGCGGGAGTAAAGTATTCAATGAGCAGTTCTTC,CASSPGTSGSKVFNEQFF
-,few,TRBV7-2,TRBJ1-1,TGTGCCAGCAGCCCAGCGGGGAGGAGGAACGCTGAAGCTTTCTTT,CASSPAGRRNAEAFF
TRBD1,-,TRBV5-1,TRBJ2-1,TGCGCCAGCAGCCTGACAGGGATCGGCTCCTACAATGAGCAGTTCTTC,CASSLTGIGSYNEQFF
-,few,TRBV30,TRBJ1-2,TGTGCCTGGAGTGCCAGGGGTTATGGCTACACCTTC,CAWSARGYGYTF
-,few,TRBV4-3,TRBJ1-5,TGCGCCAGCAGCCCGGCTCTAGGAAGTCAGCCCCAGCATTTT,CASSPALGSQPQHF
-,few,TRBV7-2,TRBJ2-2,TGTGCCAGCAGCCCGAGACATACGATCGGGGAGCTGTTTTTT,CASSPRHTIGELFF
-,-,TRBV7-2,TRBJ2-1,TGTGCCAGCAGCTTATCGGCAGGGCCCGGCAATGAGCAGTTCTTC,CASSLSAGPGNEQFF
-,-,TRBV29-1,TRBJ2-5,TGCAGCGCCTTGACAGTGCAAGAGACCCAGTACTTC,CSALTVQETQYF
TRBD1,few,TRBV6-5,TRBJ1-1,TGTGCCAGCAGCGTCAGGGGGCAAGCTTTCTTT,CASSVRGQAFF
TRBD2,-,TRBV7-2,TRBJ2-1,TGTGCCAGCAGCGCCACTAGCGGGATTCGCAATGAGCAGTTCTTC,CASSATSGIRNEQFF
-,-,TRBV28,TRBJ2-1,TGTGCCAGCATCGGGCGGGCGGGCTACAATGAGCAGTTCTTC,CASIGRAGYNEQFF
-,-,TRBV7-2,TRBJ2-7,TGTGCCAGCAGCCAAGGCCCAGGGCTCGACGAGCAGTACTTC,CASSQGPGLDEQYF
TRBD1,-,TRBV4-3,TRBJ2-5,TGCGCCAGCAGCCAAGAGGTACAGGGGGCTGGGGAGACCCAGTACTTC,CASSQEVQGAGETQYF